The clone carrying this TCR beta chain appeared a few times. This sample stems from a study of cytomegalovirus exposure and HLA in healthy donors. The repertoire was sequenced with immunoSEQ multiplex PCR; TCRdb's copy has only in-frame clones and lacks some. The sample shows approximately 160,000 clones, roughly 90% of them seen only once. The CDR3 is made up of 14 amino acids. The V gene's germline CDR1 is SGHDT and CDR2 YYEEEE. Between the trimmed V and J ends, which lost 1 base and 1 base, there was a span of 8 bases. This sequence originates from a woman in her late teens or twenties in good health and CMV-seropositive. This chain uses TRBV5-6 with TRBJ2-5; D might be TRBD1 (6 bases). The sample consisted of PBMCs. In DNA form, the CDR3 reads TGTGCCAGCAGCTTGTCGACAGGCCAAGAGACCCAGTACTTC. Translated, it gives CASSLSTGQETQYF.